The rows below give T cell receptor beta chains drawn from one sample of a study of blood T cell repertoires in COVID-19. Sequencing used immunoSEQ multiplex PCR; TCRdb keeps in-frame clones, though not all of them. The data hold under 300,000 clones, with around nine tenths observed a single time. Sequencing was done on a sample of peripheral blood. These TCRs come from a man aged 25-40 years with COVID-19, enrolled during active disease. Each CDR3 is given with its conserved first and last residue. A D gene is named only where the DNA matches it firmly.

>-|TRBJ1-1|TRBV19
CASSIRRRGGNTEAFF
TGTGCCAGTAGTATCCGGAGGAGGGGCGGGAACACTGAAGCTTTCTTT
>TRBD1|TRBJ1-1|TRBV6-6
CASSPQDREAFF
TGTGCCAGCAGTCCCCAGGACAGGGAAGCTTTCTTT
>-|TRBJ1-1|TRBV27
CASSFVRGMNTEAFF
TGTGCCAGCAGTTTTGTCAGGGGCATGAACACTGAAGCTTTCTTT
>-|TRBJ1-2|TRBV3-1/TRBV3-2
CASSQEGGQFNYGYTF
TGTGCCAGCAGCCAAGAAGGAGGGCAGTTTAACTATGGCTACACCTTC
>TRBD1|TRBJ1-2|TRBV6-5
CASIKQGSHRYTF
TGTGCCAGCATTAAACAGGGGTCTCATCGCTACACCTTC
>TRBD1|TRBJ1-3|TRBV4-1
CASSQDLAGGFRNTIYF
TGCGCCAGCAGCCAAGATCTGGCAGGGGGCTTTAGAAACACCATATATTTT
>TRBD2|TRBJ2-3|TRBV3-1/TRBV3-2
CASSQGLGGEVTQYF
TGTGCCAGCAGCCAAGGTTTGGGGGGGGAGGTTACGCAGTATTTT
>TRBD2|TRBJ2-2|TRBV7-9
CASSPSGGTTTGELFF
TGTGCCAGCAGCCCGAGCGGGGGGACGACCACCGGGGAGCTGTTTTTT
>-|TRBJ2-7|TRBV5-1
CASSFNDWSSYEQYF
TGCGCCAGCAGCTTTAACGACTGGAGCTCCTACGAGCAGTACTTC
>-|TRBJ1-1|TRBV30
CAWSVTGYTEAFF
TGTGCCTGGAGTGTAACAGGGTACACTGAAGCTTTCTTT
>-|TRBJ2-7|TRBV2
CASSEVRGISFQQYF
TGTGCCAGCAGTGAAGTCCGGGGAATCAGTTTCCAGCAGTACTTC
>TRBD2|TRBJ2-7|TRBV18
CASSPGTSAVYEQYF
TGTGCCAGCTCACCCGGGACTAGCGCGGTCTACGAGCAGTACTTC
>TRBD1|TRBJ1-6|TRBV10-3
CAIRGQGATGSPLHF
TGTGCCATCAGGGGACAGGGGGCCACTGGTTCACCCCTCCACTTT